This T cell receptor beta chain was recorded in a study of cytomegalovirus exposure and HLA in healthy donors. Study-level findings and limits: It was reported that TCR beta sequences correctly inferred the HLA-A and HLA-B alleles for most subjects. In a later analysis, a missense DCLRE1C variant was linked to TCR beta V- and J-gene trimming. An analysis was carried out later, and it reportedly showed fewer N-insertions in an Asian-associated ancestry cluster than the 666-donor mean.

To note about this clone: As yet, its antigen is unknown.

The PCR had 60 Vbeta and 13 Jbeta primers. Authors' analysis steps: Per a later analysis, the number of unique TCR beta chains was approximately 80 million, of which about 11 million were shared. Data came from immunoSEQ multiplex PCR; TCRdb stores just in-frame clones and leaves some out. Clone size and V and J calls were adopted from that table, with D and trimming inferred from the DNA. This sample has approximately 150,000 clones; over 65% occur once, and the top ten carry around 2.8%. Trimming took off 8 bases at V and 4 bases at J, with 17 bases between the two ends. The CDR3 length is 14 residues. The germline CDR1 and CDR2 sequences are MNHNY and SVGAGI (reference sequence).

The TCR sequence derives from a woman between 40 and 55 years old in good health and CMV-seropositive. Input material: PBMCs. V is TRBV6-6 and J is TRBJ2-5; TRBD1 is a possible D gene (6 bases). Here the CDR3 reads CASRIPGQGETQYF. For the CDR3, the DNA is TGTGCCAGCCGAATTCCGGGACAAGGAGAGACCCAGTACTTC.